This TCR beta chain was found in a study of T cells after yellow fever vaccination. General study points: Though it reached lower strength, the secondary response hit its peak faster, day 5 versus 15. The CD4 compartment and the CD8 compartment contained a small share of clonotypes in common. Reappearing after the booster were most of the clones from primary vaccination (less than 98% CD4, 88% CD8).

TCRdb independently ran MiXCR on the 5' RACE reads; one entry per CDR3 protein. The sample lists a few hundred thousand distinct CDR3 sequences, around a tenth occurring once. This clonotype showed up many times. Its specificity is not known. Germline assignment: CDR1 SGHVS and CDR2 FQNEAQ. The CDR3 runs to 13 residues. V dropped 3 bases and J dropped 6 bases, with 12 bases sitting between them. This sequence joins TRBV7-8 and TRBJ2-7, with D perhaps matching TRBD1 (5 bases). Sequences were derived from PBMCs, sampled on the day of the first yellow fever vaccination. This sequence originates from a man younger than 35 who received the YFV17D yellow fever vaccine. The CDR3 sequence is CASSFQGQGEQYF. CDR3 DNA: TGTGCCAGCAGCTTTCAGGGTCAGGGCGAGCAGTACTTC.